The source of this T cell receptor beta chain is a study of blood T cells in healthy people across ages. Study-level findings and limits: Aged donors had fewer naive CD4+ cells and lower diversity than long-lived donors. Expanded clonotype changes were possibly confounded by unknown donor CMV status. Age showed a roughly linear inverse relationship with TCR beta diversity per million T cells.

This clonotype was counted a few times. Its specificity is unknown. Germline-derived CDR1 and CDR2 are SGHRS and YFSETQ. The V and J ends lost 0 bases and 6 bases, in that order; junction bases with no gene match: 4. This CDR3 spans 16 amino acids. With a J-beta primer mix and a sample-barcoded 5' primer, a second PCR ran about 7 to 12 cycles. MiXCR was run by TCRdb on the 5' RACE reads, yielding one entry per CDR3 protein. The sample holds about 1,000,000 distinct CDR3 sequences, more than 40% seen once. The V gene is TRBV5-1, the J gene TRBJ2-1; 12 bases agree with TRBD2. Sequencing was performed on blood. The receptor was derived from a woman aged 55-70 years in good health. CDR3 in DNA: TGCGCCAGCAGCTTGGGTACTAGCGGGAGGACCAATGAGCAGTTCTTC. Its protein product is CASSLGTSGRTNEQFF.